This T cell receptor (beta chain) emerged from a study of T-cell memory formation after mild COVID-19. Study-level points and caveats: Memory cells collected pre-infection included some clones that later responded, suggesting cross-reactive memory joined. Later expanders leaned CD4+, whereas day 15 to 85 contracting clones were balanced CD4/CD8. Chiefly within CM and EM were the contracting CD4+ clones; CD8+ ones were within EMRA.

After 5'RACE with constant-segment primers, TCR alpha and TCR beta cDNA libraries carrying sample barcodes and UMIs were obtained. TCRdb re-analysed the 5' RACE reads in MiXCR, keeping a single row per CDR3 protein. Of some 350,000 distinct CDR3 sequences detected, less than 20% appear once; the ten largest clones hold 20% to 25%. This clonotype was recorded only once. The antigen remains unidentified. Germline CDR1 is MNHEY and CDR2 is SVGEGT. The CDR3 totals 11 residues. V shed 9 bases and J shed 6 bases, with 8 bases lying between them. Input material: PBMCs or a T cell subset sorted from them (not recorded which). This clonotype originated in a man between 18 and 35 years old who had mild COVID-19 (a few samples of this study predate the infection). Cell type and time point are not known. The chain combines TRBV6-2 or TRBV6-3 with TRBJ2-2; D unclear. The CDR3 DNA reads as TGTGCCAGTGGGTGGGCCGGGGAGCTGTTTTTT. Translation gives CASGWAGELFF.